Listed below are T cell receptor beta chains from one sample, sequenced in a study of T cell repertoires in cytomegalovirus infection. TCRdb reprocessed the reads with MiXCR, giving one entry per CDR3 protein. The sample holds about 320,000 distinct CDR3 sequences; roughly 9.5% are singletons and the top ten take roughly 4.5%. Sequencing was performed on PBMCs. The receptors originated from a human donor in good health (CMV status not recorded). Some clones in this sample may be carry-over from other donors' samples. Both conserved end residues are part of each CDR3. Each record gives: V gene, J gene, CDR3 length, clone size, CDR3 protein. Only part of the rows carry a size: once, few, many, or a class if the clone is expanded.

v_call: TRBV4-3
j_call: TRBJ2-2
cdr3_length: 16
clone_size: many
cdr3_aa: CASSPSGGANTGELFF

v_call: TRBV7-2
j_call: TRBJ1-3
cdr3_length: 14
clone_size: many
cdr3_aa: CASSLTASGNTIYF

v_call: TRBV7-9
j_call: TRBJ1-2
cdr3_length: 13
clone_size: many
cdr3_aa: CASSLIQGVGYTF

v_call: TRBV30
j_call: TRBJ2-3
cdr3_length: 15
clone_size: few
cdr3_aa: CAWVPRRISTDTQYF

v_call: TRBV4-1
j_call: TRBJ1-5
cdr3_length: 17
clone_size: few
cdr3_aa: CASSEGTAITGNQPQHF

v_call: TRBV6-2/TRBV6-3
j_call: TRBJ1-1
cdr3_length: 12
clone_size: many
cdr3_aa: CASRTTGTEAFF

v_call: TRBV7-2
j_call: TRBJ2-1
cdr3_length: 12
clone_size: few
cdr3_aa: CASSLMGARQFF

v_call: TRBV6-2/TRBV6-3
j_call: TRBJ2-1
cdr3_length: 15
clone_size: NA
cdr3_aa: CASSPPGQGRRKQFF

v_call: TRBV4-2
j_call: TRBJ1-5
cdr3_length: 14
clone_size: few
cdr3_aa: CASSQANGNQPQHF

v_call: TRBV11-1
j_call: TRBJ1-6
cdr3_length: 14
clone_size: many
cdr3_aa: CASSLAAGNSPLHF

v_call: TRBV6-2/TRBV6-3
j_call: TRBJ2-3
cdr3_length: 15
clone_size: many
cdr3_aa: CASRSTGQGEDTQYF

v_call: TRBV6-2/TRBV6-3
j_call: TRBJ1-5
cdr3_length: 10
clone_size: many
cdr3_aa: CASNNQPQHF

v_call: TRBV7-2
j_call: TRBJ2-7
cdr3_length: 14
clone_size: NA
cdr3_aa: CTSSFRTGSHEQYF

v_call: TRBV11-2
j_call: TRBJ2-6
cdr3_length: 15
clone_size: many
cdr3_aa: CASSFRISGANVLTF

v_call: TRBV27
j_call: TRBJ2-7
cdr3_length: 13
clone_size: NA
cdr3_aa: CASSFRGFHEQYF

v_call: TRBV12-3/TRBV12-4
j_call: TRBJ1-5
cdr3_length: 14
clone_size: NA
cdr3_aa: CASSLFGAQQPQHF

v_call: TRBV7-3
j_call: TRBJ2-3
cdr3_length: 17
clone_size: NA
cdr3_aa: CASSALTSGRATDTQYF

v_call: TRBV19
j_call: TRBJ1-1
cdr3_length: 10
clone_size: few
cdr3_aa: CASSSTEAFF

v_call: TRBV7-2
j_call: TRBJ2-5
cdr3_length: 17
clone_size: many
cdr3_aa: CASSLGLAGDRQETQYF

v_call: TRBV7-3
j_call: TRBJ1-2
cdr3_length: 13
clone_size: many
cdr3_aa: CASSSSGGYGYTF

v_call: TRBV25-1
j_call: TRBJ1-1
cdr3_length: 13
clone_size: many
cdr3_aa: CASRRTGGTEAFF

v_call: TRBV7-2
j_call: TRBJ2-5
cdr3_length: 14
clone_size: many
cdr3_aa: CASSFSGDQETQYF

v_call: TRBV27
j_call: TRBJ2-7
cdr3_length: 13
clone_size: few
cdr3_aa: CASSPDRRYEQYF

v_call: TRBV2
j_call: TRBJ2-1
cdr3_length: 14
clone_size: NA
cdr3_aa: CASSEAGGPVEQFF

v_call: TRBV20-1
j_call: TRBJ1-3
cdr3_length: 14
clone_size: few
cdr3_aa: CSARDLPFGNTIYF

v_call: TRBV7-2
j_call: TRBJ2-7
cdr3_length: 16
clone_size: many
cdr3_aa: CASSLGLASGVYEQYF

v_call: TRBV7-3
j_call: TRBJ2-1
cdr3_length: 13
clone_size: many
cdr3_aa: CASSLSGSGPEFF

v_call: TRBV4-2
j_call: TRBJ1-1
cdr3_length: 15
clone_size: many
cdr3_aa: CASSPETGMNTEAFF

v_call: TRBV7-2
j_call: TRBJ2-1
cdr3_length: 15
clone_size: many
cdr3_aa: CASSSGTPSINEQFF

v_call: TRBV24-1
j_call: TRBJ2-1
cdr3_length: 16
clone_size: many
cdr3_aa: CATSDLGLAGVNEQFF

v_call: TRBV7-2
j_call: TRBJ2-3
cdr3_length: 15
clone_size: many
cdr3_aa: CASSLARGFTDTQYF

v_call: TRBV4-3
j_call: TRBJ1-5
cdr3_length: 15
clone_size: NA
cdr3_aa: CASSQELLPDQPQHF

v_call: TRBV6-6
j_call: TRBJ2-7
cdr3_length: 13
clone_size: NA
cdr3_aa: CAGSTRGAYEQYF

v_call: TRBV7-2
j_call: TRBJ2-6
cdr3_length: 15
clone_size: many
cdr3_aa: CASSLSRDRGPPVTF

v_call: TRBV28
j_call: TRBJ2-3
cdr3_length: 15
clone_size: few
cdr3_aa: CASTLGGPGTDTQYF